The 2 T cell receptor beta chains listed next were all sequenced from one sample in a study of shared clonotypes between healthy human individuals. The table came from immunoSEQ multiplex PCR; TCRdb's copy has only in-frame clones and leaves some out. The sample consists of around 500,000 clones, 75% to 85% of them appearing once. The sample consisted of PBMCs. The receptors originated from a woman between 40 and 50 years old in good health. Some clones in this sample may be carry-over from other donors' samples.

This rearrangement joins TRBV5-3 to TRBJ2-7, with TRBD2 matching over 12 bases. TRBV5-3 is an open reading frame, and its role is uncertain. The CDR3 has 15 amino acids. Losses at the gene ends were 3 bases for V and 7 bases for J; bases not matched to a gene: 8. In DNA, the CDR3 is TGTGCCAGAAGCTCGACTAGCGGGAGTAAGGGGGAGCAGTACTTC. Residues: CARSSTSGSKGEQYF.

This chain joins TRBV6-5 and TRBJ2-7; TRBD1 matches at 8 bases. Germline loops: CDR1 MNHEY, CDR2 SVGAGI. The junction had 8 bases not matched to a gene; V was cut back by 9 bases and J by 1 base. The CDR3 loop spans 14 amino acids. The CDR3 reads CARALQGGSYEQYF. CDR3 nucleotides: TGTGCCAGGGCATTACAGGGGGGATCCTACGAGCAGTACTTC.